This TCR beta chain emerged from a study of CXCR3-negative and CXCR3-positive naive CD8 T cells. Whole-study findings and limits: Memory cells differed in TRBV-TRBJ usage, but naive CXCR3-negative and CXCR3-positive cells had similar usage.

TRB cDNA was prepared as libraries by UMI-labeled 5' RACE. TCRdb processed the 5' RACE reads again and assigns one entry to each CDR3 protein, with no DNA. Its table lists over 100,000 distinct CDR3 sequences. Germline-derived CDR1 and CDR2 are MNHNY and SVGAGI (reference sequence). The CDR3 sequence is 14 residues long. Remarks on this clonotype: Its antigen remains unknown.

This TCR came from a human donor in good health. Some clones in this sample may be carry-over from other donors' samples. This chain links TRBV6-6 with TRBJ2-7; TCRdb reports TRBD2, a call that lacks DNA to check it against. The sequencing input was naive CXCR3- CD8+ T cells from blood. Subset noted: CD45RO-CCR7+CD27+CD95- naive CD8+ T cells lacking CXCR3 (TNR3-). CDR3 in amino acids: CASGPKREAYEQYF.